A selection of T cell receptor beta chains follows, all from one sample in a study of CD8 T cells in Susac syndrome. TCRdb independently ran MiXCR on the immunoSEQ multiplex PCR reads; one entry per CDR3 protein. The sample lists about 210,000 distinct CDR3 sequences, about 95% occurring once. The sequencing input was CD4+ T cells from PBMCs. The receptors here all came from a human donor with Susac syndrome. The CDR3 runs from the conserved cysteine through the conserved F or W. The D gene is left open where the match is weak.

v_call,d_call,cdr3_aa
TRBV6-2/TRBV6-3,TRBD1,CASIRTGGGEQFF
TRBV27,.,CASSQGQTKNIQYF
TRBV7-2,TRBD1,CASSLSGDRGRHEQFF
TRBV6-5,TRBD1,CASGSTGGDTEAFF
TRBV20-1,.,CSASRDGNTEAFF
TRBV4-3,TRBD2,CASSQDTSGGAFRADTQYF
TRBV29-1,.,CSVADRPNTEAFF
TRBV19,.,CASSMGGGAVTEAFF
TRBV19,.,CASSIGRSMNTEAFF
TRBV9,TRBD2,CASSIRGGGDQETQYF
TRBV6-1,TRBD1,CASSEVRGKENYGYTF
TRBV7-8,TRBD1,CASSLRLPGTGRGYTF
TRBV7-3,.,CASSPYIITEAFF
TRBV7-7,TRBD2,CASGLSAGSHEQFF
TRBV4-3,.,CASSQATALEVYGYTF
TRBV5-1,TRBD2,CASSPPSGDPDTQYF
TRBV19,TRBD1,CASSLTGTVPYEQYF
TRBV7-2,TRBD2,CASSPQRGASQETQYF
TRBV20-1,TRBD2,CSAESSGGLLKNIQYF
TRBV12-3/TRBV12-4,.,CASSLRGHPGANVLTF
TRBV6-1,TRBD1,CASYPTGGEFDTEAFF
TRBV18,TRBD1,CASSPFGTGPPQETQYF
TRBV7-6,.,CASSFRADTQYF
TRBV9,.,CASSVARENEQFF
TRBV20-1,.,CSARDLLVGMNTEAFF
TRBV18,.,CASSPGRRDNSPLHF
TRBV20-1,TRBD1,CSARSGQVTYEQYF
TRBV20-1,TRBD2,CSAGTSGDQETQYF
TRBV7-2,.,CASSLLGGRDTEAFF
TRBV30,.,CASGGQNNNYGYTF
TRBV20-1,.,CSARAAGGITEAFF
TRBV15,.,CATDRSGNTIYF